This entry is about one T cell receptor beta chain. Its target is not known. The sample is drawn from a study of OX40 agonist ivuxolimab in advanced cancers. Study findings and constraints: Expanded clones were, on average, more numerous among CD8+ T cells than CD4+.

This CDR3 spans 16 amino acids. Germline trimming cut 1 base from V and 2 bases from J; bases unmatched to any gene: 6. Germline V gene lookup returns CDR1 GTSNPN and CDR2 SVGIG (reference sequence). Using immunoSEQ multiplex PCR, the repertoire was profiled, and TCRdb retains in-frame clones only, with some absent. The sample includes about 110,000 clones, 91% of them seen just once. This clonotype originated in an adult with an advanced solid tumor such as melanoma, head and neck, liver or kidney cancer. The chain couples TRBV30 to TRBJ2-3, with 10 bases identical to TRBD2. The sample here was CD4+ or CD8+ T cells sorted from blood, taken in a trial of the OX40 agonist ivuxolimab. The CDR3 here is CAWSAERGGDTDTQYF. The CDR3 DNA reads TGTGCCTGGAGTGCCGAGCGGGGGGGTGACACAGATACGCAGTATTTT.